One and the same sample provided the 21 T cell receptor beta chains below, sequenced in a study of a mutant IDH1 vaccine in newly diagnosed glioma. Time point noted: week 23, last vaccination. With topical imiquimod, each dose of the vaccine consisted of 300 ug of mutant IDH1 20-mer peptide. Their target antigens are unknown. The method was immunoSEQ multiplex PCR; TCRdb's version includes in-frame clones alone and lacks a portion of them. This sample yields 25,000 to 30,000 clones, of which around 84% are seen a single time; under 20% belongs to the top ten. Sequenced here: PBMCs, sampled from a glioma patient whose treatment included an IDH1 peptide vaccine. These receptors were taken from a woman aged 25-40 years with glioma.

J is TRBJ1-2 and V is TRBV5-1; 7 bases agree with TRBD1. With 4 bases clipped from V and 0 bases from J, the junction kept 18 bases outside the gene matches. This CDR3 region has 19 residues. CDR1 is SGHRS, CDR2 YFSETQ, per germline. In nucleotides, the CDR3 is TGCGCCAGCAGCCCGGGACGGGACAGCCCTTTTGGCCCTAACTATGGCTACACCTTC. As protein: CASSPGRDSPFGPNYGYTF.

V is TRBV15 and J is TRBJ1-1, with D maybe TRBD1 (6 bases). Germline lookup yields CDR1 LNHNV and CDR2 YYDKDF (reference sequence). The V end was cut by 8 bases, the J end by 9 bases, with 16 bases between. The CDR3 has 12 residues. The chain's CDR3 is CATADRTDKAFF. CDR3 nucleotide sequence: TGTGCCACCGCAGACAGGACGGACAAAGCTTTCTTT.

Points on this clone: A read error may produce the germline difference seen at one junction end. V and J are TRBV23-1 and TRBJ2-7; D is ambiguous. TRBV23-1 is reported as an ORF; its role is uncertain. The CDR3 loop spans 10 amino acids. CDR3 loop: CASSQSSSNF. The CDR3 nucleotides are TGCGCCAGCAGTCAATCGTCGTCGAACTTC.

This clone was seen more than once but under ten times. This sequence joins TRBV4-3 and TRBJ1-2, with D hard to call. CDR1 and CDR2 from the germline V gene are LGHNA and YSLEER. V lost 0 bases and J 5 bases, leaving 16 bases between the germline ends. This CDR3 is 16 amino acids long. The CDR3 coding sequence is TGCGCCAGCAGCCAAGATCCCACCGCCGCCATGTATGGCTACACCTTC. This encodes CASSQDPTAAMYGYTF.

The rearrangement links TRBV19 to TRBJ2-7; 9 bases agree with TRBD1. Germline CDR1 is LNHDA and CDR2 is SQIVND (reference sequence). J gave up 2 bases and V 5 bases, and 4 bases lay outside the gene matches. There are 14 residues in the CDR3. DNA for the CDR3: TGTGCCAGTAGTCCGGGACAGGGACCCTACGAGCAGTACTTC. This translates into CASSPGQGPYEQYF.

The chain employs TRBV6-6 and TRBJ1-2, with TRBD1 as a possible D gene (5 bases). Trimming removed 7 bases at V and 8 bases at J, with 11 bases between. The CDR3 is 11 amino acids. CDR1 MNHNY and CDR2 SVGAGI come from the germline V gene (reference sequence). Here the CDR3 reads CASTGPGGYTF. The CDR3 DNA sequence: TGTGCCAGCACAGGGCCGGGGGGCTACACCTTC.

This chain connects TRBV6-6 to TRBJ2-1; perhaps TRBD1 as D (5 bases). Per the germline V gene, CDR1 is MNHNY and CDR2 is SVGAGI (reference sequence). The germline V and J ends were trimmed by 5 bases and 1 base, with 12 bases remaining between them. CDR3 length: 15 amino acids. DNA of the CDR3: TGTGCCAGCAGTCCGACAGCACTTTCCTACAATGAGCAGTTCTTC. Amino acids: CASSPTALSYNEQFF.

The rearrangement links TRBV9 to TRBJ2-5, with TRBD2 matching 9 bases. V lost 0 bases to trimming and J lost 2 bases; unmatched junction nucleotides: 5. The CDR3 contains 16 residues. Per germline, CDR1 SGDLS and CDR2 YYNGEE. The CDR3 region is CASSVGRAGGQETQYF. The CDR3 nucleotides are TGTGCCAGCAGCGTAGGAAGAGCGGGGGGACAAGAGACCCAGTACTTC.

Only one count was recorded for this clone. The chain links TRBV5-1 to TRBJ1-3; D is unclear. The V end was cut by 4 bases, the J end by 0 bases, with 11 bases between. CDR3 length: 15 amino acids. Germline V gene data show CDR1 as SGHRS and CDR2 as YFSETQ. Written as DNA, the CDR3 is TGCGCCAGCAGCGAGCGCTGGGGCTCTGGAAACACCATATATTTT. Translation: CASSERWGSGNTIYF.

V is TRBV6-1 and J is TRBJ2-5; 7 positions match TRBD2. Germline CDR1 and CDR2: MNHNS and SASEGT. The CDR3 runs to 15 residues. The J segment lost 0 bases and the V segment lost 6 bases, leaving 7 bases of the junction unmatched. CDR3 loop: CASSLMGGYQETQYF. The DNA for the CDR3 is TGTGCCAGCAGCCTCATGGGGGGGTACCAAGAGACCCAGTACTTC.

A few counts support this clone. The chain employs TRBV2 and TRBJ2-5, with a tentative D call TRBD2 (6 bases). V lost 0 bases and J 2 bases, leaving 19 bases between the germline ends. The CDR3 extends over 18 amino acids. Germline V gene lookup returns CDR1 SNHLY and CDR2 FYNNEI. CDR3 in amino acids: CASSEAQEWLALQETQYF. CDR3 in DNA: TGTGCCAGCAGTGAAGCGCAGGAGTGGCTAGCGCTTCAAGAGACCCAGTACTTC.

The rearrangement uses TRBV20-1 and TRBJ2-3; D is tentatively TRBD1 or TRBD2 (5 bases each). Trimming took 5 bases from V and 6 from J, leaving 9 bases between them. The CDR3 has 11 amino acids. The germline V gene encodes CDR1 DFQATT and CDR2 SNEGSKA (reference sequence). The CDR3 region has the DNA TGCAGTGCTGGATGGGGGGATACGCAGTATTTT. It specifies CSAGWGDTQYF.

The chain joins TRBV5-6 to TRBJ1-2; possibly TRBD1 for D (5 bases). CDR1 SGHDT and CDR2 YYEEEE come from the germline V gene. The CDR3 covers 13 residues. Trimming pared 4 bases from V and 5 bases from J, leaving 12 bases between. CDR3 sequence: CASSLGTAYGYTF. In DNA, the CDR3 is TGTGCCAGCAGCCTCGGGACGGCTTATGGCTACACCTTC.

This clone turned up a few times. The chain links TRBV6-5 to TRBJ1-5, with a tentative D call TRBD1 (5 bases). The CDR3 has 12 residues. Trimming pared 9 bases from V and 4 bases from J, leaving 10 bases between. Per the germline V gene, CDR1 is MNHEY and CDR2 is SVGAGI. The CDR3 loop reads CASQGPNQPQHF. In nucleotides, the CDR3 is TGTGCCAGTCAGGGCCCTAATCAGCCCCAGCATTTT.

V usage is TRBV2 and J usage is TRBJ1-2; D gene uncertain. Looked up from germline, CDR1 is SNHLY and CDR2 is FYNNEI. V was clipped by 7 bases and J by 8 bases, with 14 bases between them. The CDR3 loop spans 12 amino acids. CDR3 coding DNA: TGTGCCAGCACCCAGGACCCGAGGGGCTACACCTTC. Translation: CASTQDPRGYTF.

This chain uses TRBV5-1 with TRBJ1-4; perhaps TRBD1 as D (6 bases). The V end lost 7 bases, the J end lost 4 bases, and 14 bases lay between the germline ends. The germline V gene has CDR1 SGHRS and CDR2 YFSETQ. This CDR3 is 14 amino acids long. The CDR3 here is CASGLDSGNEKLFF. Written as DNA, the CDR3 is TGCGCCAGCGGTTTGGACAGTGGTAATGAAAAACTGTTTTTT.

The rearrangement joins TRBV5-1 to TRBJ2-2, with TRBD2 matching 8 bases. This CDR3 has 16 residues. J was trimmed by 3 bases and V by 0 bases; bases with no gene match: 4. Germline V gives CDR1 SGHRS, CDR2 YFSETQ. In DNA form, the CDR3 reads TGCGCCAGCAGCTTGGAGGCGCGGGGGGACACCGGGGAGCTGTTTTTT. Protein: CASSLEARGDTGELFF.

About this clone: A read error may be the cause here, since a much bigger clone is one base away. The CDR3: CASSSYSNQPQHF. The CDR3 DNA reads as TGTGCCAGCAGCTCTTATAGCAATCAGCCCCAGCATTTT. This chain uses TRBV7-2 with TRBJ1-5, with no clear D. The germline V gene has CDR1 SGHTA and CDR2 FQGNSA. CDR3 length equals 13 residues. V was trimmed by 4 bases and J by 0 bases, leaving 4 bases between them.

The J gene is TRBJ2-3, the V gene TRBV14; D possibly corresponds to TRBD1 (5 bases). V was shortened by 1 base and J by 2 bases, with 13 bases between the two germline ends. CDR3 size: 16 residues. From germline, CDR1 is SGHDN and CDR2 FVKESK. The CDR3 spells CASSQAPKGFTDTQYF. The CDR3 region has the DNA TGTGCCAGCAGCCAAGCTCCTAAGGGGTTCACAGATACGCAGTATTTT.

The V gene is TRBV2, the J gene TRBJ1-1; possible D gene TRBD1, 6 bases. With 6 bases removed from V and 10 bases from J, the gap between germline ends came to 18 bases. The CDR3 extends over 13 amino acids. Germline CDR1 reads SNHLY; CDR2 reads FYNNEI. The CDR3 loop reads CASRTRDIVLAFF. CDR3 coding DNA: TGTGCCAGCAGAACCCGGGACATCGTTTTAGCTTTCTTT.

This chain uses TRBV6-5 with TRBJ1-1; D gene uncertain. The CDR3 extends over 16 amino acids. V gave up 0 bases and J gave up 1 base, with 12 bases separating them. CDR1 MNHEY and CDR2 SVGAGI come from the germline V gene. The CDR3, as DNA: TGTGCCAGCAGTTACTCGATTGGGAAGGGGAACACTGAAGCTTTCTTT. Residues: CASSYSIGKGNTEAFF.